The 10 T cell receptor beta chains in this list originate from one sample, sequenced in a study of T-cell reconstitution after alpha-beta-depleted transplantation in children. Library preparation (for TCRbeta) was performed with unique molecular identifiers. From the PCR reads, TCRdb called clonotypes with MiXCR, one entry per CDR3 protein. The table records a few hundred thousand distinct CDR3 sequences, more than 10% of them present only once. The sample consisted of PBMCs, taken from the stem cell graft. The receptors come from a human donor who donated a stem cell graft to a child with Fanconi anemia.

This clonotype was observed a few times. The V and J genes are TRBV19 and TRBJ2-1; D not certain. Germline CDR1 LNHDA, CDR2 SQIVND (reference sequence). The CDR3 runs to 15 residues. V gave up 5 bases and J gave up 0 bases, with 11 bases separating them. Here the CDR3 DNA reads TGTGCCAGTAGTCAACGGTCGAGCTCCTACAATGAGCAGTTCTTC. Amino acid sequence: CASSQRSSSYNEQFF.

This clonotype was detected ten times or more. The rearrangement uses TRBV5-6 and TRBJ2-5; unclear D gene. The CDR3 has 12 amino acids. The germline V gene has CDR1 SGHDT and CDR2 YYEEEE. V was pared by 1 base and J by 6 bases, with 7 bases between. The chain's CDR3 is CASSLTGKTQYF. The CDR3 DNA follows: TGTGCCAGCAGCTTGACCGGAAAGACCCAGTACTTC.

This chain uses TRBV4-3 with TRBJ1-4, with D tentatively TRBD1 (6 bases). The CDR3 is 14 residues long. V was clipped by 0 bases and J by 10 bases, with 12 bases between them. CDR1 is LGHNA, CDR2 YSLEER, per germline. In DNA, the CDR3 is TGCGCCAGCAGCCAAGAGGTGAAGGGGGGAAAACTGTTTTTT. It specifies CASSQEVKGGKLFF.

Only a few counts were recorded for this clonotype. The rearrangement links TRBV10-1 to TRBJ2-4, with a possible D match to TRBD2 (6 bases). The CDR3 extends over 13 amino acids. V lost 6 bases to trimming and J lost 5 bases, with 11 bases between them. Germline V gene data show CDR1 as WNHNN and CDR2 as SYGVQD (reference sequence). Written as DNA, the CDR3 is TGCGCCAGCAGCGACCCGGGGGAAAACATTCAGTACTTC. It codes for CASSDPGENIQYF.

V and J are TRBV14 and TRBJ1-2; a weak D match, TRBD1 (5 bases). Trimming cost V 0 bases and J 8 bases, with 10 bases left between them. The CDR3 runs to 13 residues. Germline lookup yields CDR1 SGHDN and CDR2 FVKESK. The CDR3 DNA reads TGTGCCAGCAGCCAAGATCTCCAGGGAGGCTACACCTTC. Protein sequence: CASSQDLQGGYTF.

This clonotype showed up many times. The rearrangement links TRBV2 to TRBJ1-5; the D gene is possibly TRBD1 (5 bases). The CDR3 loop spans 15 amino acids. V dropped 6 bases and J dropped 3 bases, with 15 bases sitting between them. Germline V gene sequence: CDR1 SNHLY, CDR2 FYNNEI. Here the CDR3 DNA reads TGTGCCAGCAGCGCGGGACGGAACATCAATCAGCCCCAGCATTTT. As protein: CASSAGRNINQPQHF.

This clonotype was seen repeatedly, ten times or more. The chain employs TRBV29-1 and TRBJ2-3, with a tentative D call TRBD2 (6 bases). CDR3 length equals 12 residues. The germline CDR1 and CDR2 sequences are SQVTM and ANQGSEA. The V end lost 7 bases, the J end lost 4 bases, and 12 bases lay between the germline ends. This CDR3 reads CSASSSADTQYF. The DNA for the CDR3 is TGCAGCGCAAGCTCTAGCGCAGATACGCAGTATTTT.

The CDR3 region is CASSLPDRFCRTEAFF. The CDR3 DNA is TGTGCCAGCAGCCTCCCGGACAGGTTTTGTCGGACTGAAGCTTTCTTT. The chain joins TRBV7-2 to TRBJ1-1; 7 bases are shared with TRBD1. Germline V lookup: CDR1 SGHTA, CDR2 FQGNSA. The CDR3 sequence is 16 residues long. After removal of 5 bases from V and 5 bases from J, the junction contained 14 bases not matched to a gene. Variable domain in full (rest from reference TRBV7-2 and TRBJ1-1): GAGVSQSPSNKVTEKGKDVELRCDPISGHTALYWYRQSLGQGLEFLIYFQGNSAPDKSGLPSDRFSAERTGGSVSTLTIQRTQQEDSAVYLCASSLPDRFCRTEAFFGQGTRLTVV.

This clonotype was found a few times. V is TRBV5-1 and J is TRBJ2-2, with 7 nucleotides matching TRBD1. CDR3 size: 14 residues. CDR1 and CDR2 from the germline V gene are SGHRS and YFSETQ. With 5 bases clipped from V and 4 bases from J, the junction kept 5 bases outside the gene matches. CDR3 DNA: TGCGCCAGCAGTGAAGGGGGCTTCACCGGGGAGCTGTTTTTT. Residues: CASSEGGFTGELFF.

This clonotype was recorded a few times. The chain joins TRBV3-1 to TRBJ1-5; D may be TRBD1 (6 bases). The CDR3 runs to 15 residues. V was clipped by 1 base and J by 2 bases, with 9 bases between them. CDR1 is LGHDT and CDR2 is YNNKEL in the germline V gene (reference sequence). The CDR3, as DNA: TGTGCCAGCAGCCAAGCCCCAGGGGGCAATCAGCCCCAGCATTTT. As protein: CASSQAPGGNQPQHF.